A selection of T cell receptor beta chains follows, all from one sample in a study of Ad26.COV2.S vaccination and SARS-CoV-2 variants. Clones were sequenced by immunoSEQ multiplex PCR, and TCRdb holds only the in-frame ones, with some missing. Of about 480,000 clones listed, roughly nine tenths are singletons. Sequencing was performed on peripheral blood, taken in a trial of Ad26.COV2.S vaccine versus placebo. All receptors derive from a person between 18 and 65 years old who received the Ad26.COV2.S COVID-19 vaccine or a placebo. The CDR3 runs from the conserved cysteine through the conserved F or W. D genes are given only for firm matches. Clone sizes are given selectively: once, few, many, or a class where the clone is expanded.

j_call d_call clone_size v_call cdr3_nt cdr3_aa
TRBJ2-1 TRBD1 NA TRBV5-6 TGTGCCAGCACCTTCCAGGGGGCGACCTCCAATGAGCAGTTCTTC CASTFQGATSNEQFF
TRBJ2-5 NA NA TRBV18 TGTGCCAGCTCACGCAGGGGTGAGCAAGAGACCCAGTACTTC CASSRRGEQETQYF
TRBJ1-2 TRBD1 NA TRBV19 TGTGCCAGTATGGGACAGGGGATACTCTATGGCTACACCTTC CASMGQGILYGYTF
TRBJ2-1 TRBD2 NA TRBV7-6 TGTGCCAGCAGCTCGGGACTAGCGGGAAACAATGAGCAGTTCTTC CASSSGLAGNNEQFF
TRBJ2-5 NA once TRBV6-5 TGTGCCAGCAGCGGATCGGGCGTGCAAGAGACCCAGTACTTC CASSGSGVQETQYF
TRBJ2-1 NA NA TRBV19 TGTGCCGGTAGGGACCCTAGGGGCGTCTCCTACAATGAGCAGTTCTTC CAGRDPRGVSYNEQFF
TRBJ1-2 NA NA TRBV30 TGTGCCGGGCGCAGGACGGACTATGGCTACACCTTC CAGRRTDYGYTF
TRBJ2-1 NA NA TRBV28 TGTGCCAGCAGCCATCGGCGGAGTGAGCAGTTCTTC CASSHRRSEQFF
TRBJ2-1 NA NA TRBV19 TGTGCCAGTAGTATGGGGGGCGTGATCTCCTACAATGAGCAGTTCTTC CASSMGGVISYNEQFF
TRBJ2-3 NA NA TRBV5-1 TGCGCCAGCAGCTTGGAGCGCGGCGACACAGATACGCAGTATTTT CASSLERGDTDTQYF
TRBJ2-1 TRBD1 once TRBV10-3 TGTGCCATCAGGAAGACAGGGGGGCAGTTCTTC CAIRKTGGQFF
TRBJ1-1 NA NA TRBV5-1 TGCGCCAGCAGCCAGGCCTCGAACACTGAAGCTTTCTTT CASSQASNTEAFF
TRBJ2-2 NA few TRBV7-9 TGTGCCAGCAGCTTACCCCGCACCGCTACCGGGGAGCTGTTTTTT CASSLPRTATGELFF
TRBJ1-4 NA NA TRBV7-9 TGTGCCAGCAGCTTAGATAGTCCGTTAACTAATGAAAAACTGTTTTTT CASSLDSPLTNEKLFF
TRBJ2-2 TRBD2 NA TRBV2 TGTGCCAGCATTGGCGGGGGGAGGGACACCGGGGAGCTGTTTTTT CASIGGGRDTGELFF
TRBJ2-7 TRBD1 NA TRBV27 TGTGCCAGCAGAACCGGGACAGGGGCATCCTACGAGCAGTACTTC CASRTGTGASYEQYF
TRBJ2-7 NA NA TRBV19 TGTGCCAGTAGTATAGGGGGCTACGAGCAGTACTTC CASSIGGYEQYF
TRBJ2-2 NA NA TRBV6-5 TGTGCCAGCAGTTACATCGCAGGGGGGGAGCTGTTTTTT CASSYIAGGELFF
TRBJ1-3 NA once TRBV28 TGTGCCAGCAGTTTATTGAAGGGGGGCTCTGGAAACACCATATATTTT CASSLLKGGSGNTIYF
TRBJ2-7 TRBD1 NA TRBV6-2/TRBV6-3 TGTGCCAGCAGTTACGGGGACAGGGTCACCTACGAGCAGTACTTC CASSYGDRVTYEQYF
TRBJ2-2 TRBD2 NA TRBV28 TGTGCCAGCAGTTTACCCGGCGGGAGGACCGGGGAGCTGTTTTTT CASSLPGGRTGELFF
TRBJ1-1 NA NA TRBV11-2 TGTGCCAGCAGCCCTATGAGGACTGCTGGGGGGTTGAACACTGAAGCTTTCTTT CASSPMRTAGGLNTEAFF
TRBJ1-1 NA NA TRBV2 TGTGCCAGCAGGCAGGGGAACACTGAAGCTTTCTTT CASRQGNTEAFF
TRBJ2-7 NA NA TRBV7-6 TGTGCCAGCAGCTCCGGCCCCTCCTACGAGCAGTACTTC CASSSGPSYEQYF
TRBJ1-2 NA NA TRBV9 TGTGCCAGCAGCCCCAACGTAGGAGGTCTACACTATGGCTACACCTTC CASSPNVGGLHYGYTF
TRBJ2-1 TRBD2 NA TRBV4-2 TGTGCCAGCAGCCAAGTCCCGAGACTAGCGGGAGATGAGCAGTTCTTC CASSQVPRLAGDEQFF
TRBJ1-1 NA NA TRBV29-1 TGCAGCGTCCGATGGGCGAGCCTTTTGGTGAACACTGAAGCTTTCTTT CSVRWASLLVNTEAFF
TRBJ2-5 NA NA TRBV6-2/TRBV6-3 TGTGCCAGCAGTTCAATACGGACCCAGTACTTC CASSSIRTQYF
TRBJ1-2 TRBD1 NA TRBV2 TGTGCCAGCCAGGACAGGGGGCTTGGTGGCTACACCTTC CASQDRGLGGYTF
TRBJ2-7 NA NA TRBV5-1 TGCGCCAGCAGCTGGGGTAGCGGCCAAAATGAGCAGTACTTC CASSWGSGQNEQYF
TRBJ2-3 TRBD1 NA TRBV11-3 TGTGCCAGCAGCTTGGGACAGGAGGCCAGCACAGATACGCAGTATTTT CASSLGQEASTDTQYF
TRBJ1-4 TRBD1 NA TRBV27 TGTGCCAGCAGTGGTACCGGGACAGGGGTTGAAAAACTGTTTTTT CASSGTGTGVEKLFF
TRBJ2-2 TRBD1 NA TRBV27 TGTGCCAGCAGTTTAAACAGGGGTGCCTCCGGGGAGCTGTTTTTT CASSLNRGASGELFF
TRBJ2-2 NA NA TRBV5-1 TGCGCCAGCAGCTTGGACACACACGCGAACACCGGGGAGCTGTTTTTT CASSLDTHANTGELFF
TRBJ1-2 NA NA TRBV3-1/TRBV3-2 TGTGCCAGCAGCCAAGTTGGTGGAGACTATGGCTACACCTTC CASSQVGGDYGYTF
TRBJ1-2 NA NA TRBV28 TGTGCCAGCCGGCGGGTTACTAACTATGGCTACACCTTC CASRRVTNYGYTF
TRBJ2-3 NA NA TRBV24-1 TGTGCCACCAGTGGGGCCCAAGCTAGTCTTCGCACAGATACGCAGTATTTT CATSGAQASLRTDTQYF
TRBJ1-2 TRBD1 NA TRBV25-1 TGTGCCAGCCAAGGAGGGGGCGCTTTCTTTGGCTACACCTTC CASQGGGAFFGYTF
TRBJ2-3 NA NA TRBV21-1 TGTGCCAGCAGCAATCTGCAGACTAGCGGGAGTCGGGGTGATACGCAGTATTTT CASSNLQTSGSRGDTQYF
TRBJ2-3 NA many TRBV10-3 TGTGCCATCAGTGAGGCTGGGGCAGATACGCAGTATTTT CAISEAGADTQYF
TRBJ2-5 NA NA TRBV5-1 TGCGCCAGCAGCCGCAGCGACCAAGAGACCCAGTACTTC CASSRSDQETQYF
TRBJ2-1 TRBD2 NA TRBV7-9 TGTGCCAGCAGCTTGGTTACTAGCGCCCAAATCTTC CASSLVTSAQIF
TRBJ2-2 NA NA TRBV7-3 TGTGCCAGCAGCTTAACGTCCCTAGCGAACACCGGGGAGCTGTTTTTT CASSLTSLANTGELFF
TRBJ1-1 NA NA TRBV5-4 TGTGCCAGCAGCTTGGGGCCTCCCGCGAACACTGAAGCTTTCTTT CASSLGPPANTEAFF
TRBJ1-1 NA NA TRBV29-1 TGCAGCTGTAAGGCCAATAGCATGAACACTGAAGCTTTCTTT CSCKANSMNTEAFF